Shown below are 5 T cell receptor beta chains from a single sample sequenced in a study of OX40 agonist ivuxolimab in advanced cancers. Profiled with immunoSEQ multiplex PCR; TCRdb holds only in-frame clones, not every one. The sample lists approximately 72,000 clones, 75% to 85% seen once, with about 1.6% in the top ten. The sample in question was CD4+ or CD8+ T cells sorted from blood, obtained in a trial of the OX40 agonist ivuxolimab. The receptors stem from an adult with an advanced solid tumor such as melanoma, head and neck, liver or kidney cancer.

The gene calls are TRBV4-2 and TRBJ1-3; 9 bases agree with TRBD1. CDR1 and CDR2 (germline): LGHNA, YNFKEQ. Trimming took 1 base from V and 1 from J; bases not matched to a gene: 2. The CDR3 contains 16 residues. The CDR3 region is CASSQAGTGSGNTIYF. For the CDR3, the DNA is TGTGCCAGCAGCCAAGCGGGGACAGGGTCTGGAAACACCATATATTTT.

The chain is built from TRBV2 and TRBJ2-7, with a tentative D call TRBD1 (6 bases). V was cut by 7 bases and J by 6 bases, with 19 bases left in between. This CDR3 is built from 14 residues. CDR1 is SNHLY and CDR2 is FYNNEI in the germline V gene. The CDR3 DNA follows: TGTGCCAGCAAACCCAGGGGCTCTGTTTTCGAGCAGTACTTC. Translation gives CASKPRGSVFEQYF. Based on the CDR3 plus reference TRBV2 and TRBJ2-7, the full variable domain is EPEVTQTPSHQVTQMGQEVILRCVPISNHLYFYWYRQILGQKVEFLVSFYNNEISEKSEIFDDQFSVERPDGSNFTLKIRSTKLEDSAMYFCASKPRGSVFEQYFGPGTRLTVT.

In its sample, this clone was seen a few times. The V gene is TRBV5-1, the J gene TRBJ2-7, with a tentative D call TRBD1 (5 bases). CDR1 and CDR2 from the germline V gene are SGHRS and YFSETQ. Between the trimmed V and J ends, which lost 9 bases and 5 bases, there was a span of 24 bases. CDR3 length: 15 amino acids. CDR3 residues: CANTGRGPSGHEQYF. The CDR3 DNA sequence: TGCGCCAACACCGGAAGGGGCCCCTCGGGTCACGAGCAGTACTTC.

This clone has only a few counts. The chain has TRBV7-8 and TRBJ2-1; TRBD2 matches at 9 bases. The CDR3 has 17 residues. Germline V gives CDR1 SGHVS, CDR2 FQNEAQ. V lost 5 bases to trimming and J lost 7 bases; unmatched junction nucleotides: 15. CDR3 nucleotide sequence: TGTGCCAGCAGCCCAAAACGGGGACTAGCTGGGGTAAATGAGCAGTTCTTC. The encoded protein is CASSPKRGLAGVNEQFF.

The V and J genes are TRBV19 and TRBJ2-1; 10 nucleotides line up with TRBD1. Germline lookup yields CDR1 LNHDA and CDR2 SQIVND (reference sequence). After removal of 11 bases from V and 7 bases from J, the junction contained 8 bases not matched to a gene. This CDR3 contains 13 residues. This chain's CDR3 is CASEGQGWNEQFF. CDR3 DNA sequence: TGTGCCTCAGAGGGACAGGGGTGGAATGAGCAGTTCTTC.